The entry below gives a single T cell receptor (beta chain) sequence along with its context. Its target is unknown. Separate from the approximately 670-subject first cohort was the 120-subject validation cohort, to which the donors belonged. Repertoires were generated with immunoSEQ multiplex PCR, while TCRdb's copy carries only in-frame clones and drops some. The profile shows some 150,000 clones, 87% of them singletons. The data derive from a study of cytomegalovirus exposure and HLA in healthy donors. V was clipped by 6 bases and J by 15 bases, with 21 bases between them. The CDR3 consists of 13 residues. Per the germline V gene, CDR1 is LNHDA and CDR2 is SQIVND (reference sequence). Overall study results and limits: Rarity characterized most TCR sequences, yet some public TCRs appeared in many donors. According to reports, the classifier identified cytomegalovirus status with high specificity and sensitivity.

This chain uses TRBV19 with TRBJ2-1, with TRBD1 as a possible D gene (6 bases). The sequenced sample consisted of PBMCs. The sequence was obtained from a man younger than 35 in good health and CMV-seropositive. CDR3 in DNA: TGTGCCAGTAGGCCTCATGACAGGATTCGTCCGTTCTTC. It is translated as CASRPHDRIRPFF.